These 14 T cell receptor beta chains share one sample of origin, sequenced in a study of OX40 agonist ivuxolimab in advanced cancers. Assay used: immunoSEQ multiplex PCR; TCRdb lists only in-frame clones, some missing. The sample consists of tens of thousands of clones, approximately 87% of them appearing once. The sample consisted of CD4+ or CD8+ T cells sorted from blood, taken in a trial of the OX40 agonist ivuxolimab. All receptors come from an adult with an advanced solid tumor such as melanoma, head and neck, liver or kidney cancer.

CDR3 sequence: CASSFLAVGVTGELFF. The CDR3 DNA sequence: TGTGCCAGCAGCTTCCTGGCGGTCGGTGTCACCGGGGAGCTGTTTTTT. V is TRBV5-4 and J is TRBJ2-2; D not resolved. V was pared by 2 bases and J by 4 bases, with 15 bases between. Germline assignment: CDR1 SGHNT and CDR2 YYREEE (reference sequence). This CDR3 is built from 16 residues.

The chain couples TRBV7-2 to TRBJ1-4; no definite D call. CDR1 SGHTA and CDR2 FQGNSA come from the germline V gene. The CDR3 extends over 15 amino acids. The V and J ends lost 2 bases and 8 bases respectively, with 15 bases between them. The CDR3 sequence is CASSLIIGDREKLFF. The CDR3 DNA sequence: TGTGCCAGCAGCTTAATTATCGGGGATCGAGAAAAACTGTTTTTT.

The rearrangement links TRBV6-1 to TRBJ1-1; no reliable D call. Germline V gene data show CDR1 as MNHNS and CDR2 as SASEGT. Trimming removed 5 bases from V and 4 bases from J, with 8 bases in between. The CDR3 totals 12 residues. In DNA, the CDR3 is TGTGCCAGCAGTCAGATCAGCACTGAAGCTTTCTTT. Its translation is CASSQISTEAFF.

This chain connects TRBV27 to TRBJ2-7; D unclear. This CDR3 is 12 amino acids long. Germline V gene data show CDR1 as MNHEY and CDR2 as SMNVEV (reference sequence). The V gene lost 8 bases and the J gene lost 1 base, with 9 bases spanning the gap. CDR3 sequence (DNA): TGTGCCAGCCTCTGCAGGTCCTACGAGCAGTACTTC. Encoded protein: CASLCRSYEQYF.

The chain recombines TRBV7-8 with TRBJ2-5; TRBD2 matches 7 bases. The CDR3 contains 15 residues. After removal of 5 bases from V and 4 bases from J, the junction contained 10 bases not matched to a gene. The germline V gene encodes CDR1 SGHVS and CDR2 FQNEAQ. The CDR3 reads CASSNLRLAGETQYF. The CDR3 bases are TGTGCCAGCAGCAACCTCCGACTAGCTGGAGAGACCCAGTACTTC.

CDR3 protein: CASRKPGQGGNQPQHF. The DNA for the CDR3 is TGTGCCAGCAGGAAACCTGGACAGGGTGGCAATCAGCCCCAGCATTTT. V usage is TRBV28 and J usage is TRBJ1-5; 8 nucleotides align to TRBD1. From germline, CDR1 is MDHEN and CDR2 SYDVKM. J lost 2 bases, V lost 6 bases, and 9 bases had no gene match. The CDR3 has 16 amino acids.

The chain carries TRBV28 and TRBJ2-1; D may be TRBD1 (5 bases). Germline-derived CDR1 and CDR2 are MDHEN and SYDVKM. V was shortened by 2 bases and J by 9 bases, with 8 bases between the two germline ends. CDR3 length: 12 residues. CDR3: CASSLRGGEQFF. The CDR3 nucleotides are TGTGCCAGCAGTTTAAGGGGTGGTGAGCAGTTCTTC.

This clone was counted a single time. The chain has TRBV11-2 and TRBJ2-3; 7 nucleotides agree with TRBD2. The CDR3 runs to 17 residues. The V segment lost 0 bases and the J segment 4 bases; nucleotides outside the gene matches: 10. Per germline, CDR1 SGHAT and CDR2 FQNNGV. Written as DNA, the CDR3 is TGTGCCAGCAGCTTAGATTGGCGGGCGGGGGTGGCAGATACGCAGTATTTT. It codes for CASSLDWRAGVADTQYF.

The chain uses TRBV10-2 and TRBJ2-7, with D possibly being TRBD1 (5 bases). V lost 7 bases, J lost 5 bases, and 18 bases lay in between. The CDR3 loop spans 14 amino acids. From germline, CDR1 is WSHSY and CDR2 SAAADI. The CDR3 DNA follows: TGCGCCAGCAATCCCCAGGGAAGTCTCCACGAGCAGTACTTC. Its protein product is CASNPQGSLHEQYF.

CDR3 region: CASSNPNGYTF. Written as DNA, the CDR3 is TGTGCCAGCAGCAATCCAAATGGCTACACCTTC. J is TRBJ1-2 and V is TRBV2; no definite D call. The ends were cut back, 6 bases at V and 6 bases at J, with 8 bases in the middle. This CDR3 has 11 amino acids. In germline, CDR1 is SNHLY, CDR2 FYNNEI.

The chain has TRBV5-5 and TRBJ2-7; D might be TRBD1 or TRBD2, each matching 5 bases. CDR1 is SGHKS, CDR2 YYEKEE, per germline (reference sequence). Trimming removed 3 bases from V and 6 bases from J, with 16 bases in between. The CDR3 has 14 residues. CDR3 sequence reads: CASSSYLRGAEQYF. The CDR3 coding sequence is TGTGCCAGCAGCTCGTATTTGAGGGGTGCCGAGCAGTACTTC.

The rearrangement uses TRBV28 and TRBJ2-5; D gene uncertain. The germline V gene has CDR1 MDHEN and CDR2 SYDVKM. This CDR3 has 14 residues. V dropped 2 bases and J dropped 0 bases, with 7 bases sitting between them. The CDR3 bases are TGTGCCAGCAGTTTACCCAGCCACCAAGAGACCCAGTACTTC. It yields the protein CASSLPSHQETQYF.

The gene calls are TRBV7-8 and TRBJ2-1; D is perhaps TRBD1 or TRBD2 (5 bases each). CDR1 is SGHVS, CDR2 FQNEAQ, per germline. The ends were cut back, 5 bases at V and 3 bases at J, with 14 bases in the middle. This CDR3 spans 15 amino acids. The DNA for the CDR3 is TGTGCCAGCAGCCGCTCCGGGACGGACTACAATGAGCAGTTCTTC. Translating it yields CASSRSGTDYNEQFF.

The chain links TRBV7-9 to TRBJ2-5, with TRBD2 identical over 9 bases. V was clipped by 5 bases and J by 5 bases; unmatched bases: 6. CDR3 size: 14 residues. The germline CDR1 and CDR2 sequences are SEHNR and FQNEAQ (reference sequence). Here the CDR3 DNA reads TGTGCCAGCAGCCCAGCGGGGGGTAGGGAGACCCAGTACTTC. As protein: CASSPAGGRETQYF.